Listed below are T cell receptor beta chains from one sample, sequenced in a study of early T cells in non-severe SARS-CoV-2 infection. In TCRdb, the 5' RACE reads were re-called with MiXCR into one record per CDR3 protein. The repertoire holds some 45,000 distinct CDR3 sequences, with around 6.8% as singletons. Source material: whole blood. The receptors derive from an adult who was a healthcare worker with PCR-confirmed SARS-CoV-2 infection or an uninfected control (not recorded which). Both conserved end residues are part of each CDR3. Fields, in order: CDR3 DNA, CDR3 protein, D gene, V gene, J gene, clone size. The D gene is left open where the match is weak. For some rows the clone size is stated as once, few or many, or as a class when expanded; others skip it.

TGCAGTGCTCCCTCACAGAGGAGCTCCTACAATGAGCAGTTCTTC	CSAPSQRSSYNEQFF	NA	TRBV20-1	TRBJ2-1	NA
TGTGCCAGCAGCCCGTACAGGCTGACCTACGAGCAGTACTTC	CASSPYRLTYEQYF	NA	TRBV28	TRBJ2-7	many
TGTGCCAGCAGCTCCAGACAGGGGGTAGACGAGCAGTACTTC	CASSSRQGVDEQYF	TRBD1	TRBV7-2	TRBJ2-7	NA
TGTGCCAGCAGTCAACCCAGTCACGGAGGGAACTATGGCTACACCTTC	CASSQPSHGGNYGYTF	NA	TRBV6-2/TRBV6-3	TRBJ1-2	NA
TGTGCCAGCAGCGGATGGACAGCCAATGAAAAACTGTTTTTT	CASSGWTANEKLFF	NA	TRBV7-9	TRBJ1-4	many
TGCAGTGCTAGAGATCAAGGGGGACAAGAGACCCAGTACTTC	CSARDQGGQETQYF	NA	TRBV20-1	TRBJ2-5	many
TGTGCCAGCAGCCCGAGCCGACAGACCTACGAGCAGTACTTC	CASSPSRQTYEQYF	NA	TRBV7-9	TRBJ2-7	many
TGCGCCAGCAGCGTGACAGGGCCGGACACCGGGGAGCTGTTTTTT	CASSVTGPDTGELFF	TRBD1	TRBV5-1	TRBJ2-2	few
TGCAGCGTCTTAACCCAGGGGGCGCTGATTGAAGCTTTCTTT	CSVLTQGALIEAFF	TRBD1	TRBV29-1	TRBJ1-1	NA
TGCGCCAGCAGCTGGGATGACCGGACAGGCCAGTTTTCTCGGTACTTC	CASSWDDRTGQFSRYF	TRBD1	TRBV5-1	TRBJ2-7	NA
TGCAGCGTGTGGACACTCCTTCGCGCCCAGTACTTC	CSVWTLLRAQYF	NA	TRBV29-1	TRBJ2-5	few
TGTGCCAGCAGCTTAAGCGGTGACATATATGGCTACACCTTC	CASSLSGDIYGYTF	NA	TRBV11-2	TRBJ1-2	many
TGTGCCAGCAGTGAAGCTTGGGGACAAGAGACCCAGTACTTC	CASSEAWGQETQYF	NA	TRBV2	TRBJ2-5	NA
TGTGCCAGCAGTTACTCGAATCTTGGGGGCTATGGCTACACCTTC	CASSYSNLGGYGYTF	NA	TRBV6-6	TRBJ1-2	many
TGTGCCAGCAGCTCGAACAGGGCGGGCTACACCTTC	CASSSNRAGYTF	NA	TRBV7-2	TRBJ1-2	NA
TGTGCCAGCAGCCTGCAGGGAACTGAAGCTTTCTTT	CASSLQGTEAFF	NA	TRBV4-2	TRBJ1-1	NA
TGCAGCACCAGGGATTATAGCAATCAGCCCCAGCATTTT	CSTRDYSNQPQHF	NA	TRBV20-1	TRBJ1-5	NA
TGTGCCAGCAGTTGGACAGGACTCTACGAGCAGTACTTC	CASSWTGLYEQYF	TRBD1	TRBV12-3/TRBV12-4	TRBJ2-7	many
TGTGCCAGCTCACCCTACGGGGAGAACACTGAAGCTTTCTTT	CASSPYGENTEAFF	NA	TRBV18	TRBJ1-1	many
TGCAGCGTTGATCCTTATGCGGGTCCCGGTGGCACTGAAGCTTTCTTT	CSVDPYAGPGGTEAFF	NA	TRBV29-1	TRBJ1-1	many
TGTGCCAGCAGCTTACAGGGGGGCCAAGAGACCCAGTACTTC	CASSLQGGQETQYF	TRBD1	TRBV9	TRBJ2-5	few
TGTGCCAGCAGCCCCAGGGTGGAGCAGCCCCAGCATTTT	CASSPRVEQPQHF	NA	TRBV12-3/TRBV12-4	TRBJ1-5	NA
TGTGCCAGCAGTGGGGGACAGGGCAGCAATCAGCCCCAGCATTTT	CASSGGQGSNQPQHF	TRBD1	TRBV6-1	TRBJ1-5	NA
TGCGCCAGCAGCCAAGGAATACAGGAGGTCGAGCAGTACTTC	CASSQGIQEVEQYF	NA	TRBV4-1	TRBJ2-7	many
TGTGCCAGCAGACAAGCGGGGGGGCAGGATACGCAGTATTTT	CASRQAGGQDTQYF	TRBD2	TRBV7-2	TRBJ2-3	few
TGTGCCAGCAGTTCAACAGGGGAGCGAACCGCCTACGAGCAGTACTTC	CASSSTGERTAYEQYF	TRBD1	TRBV28	TRBJ2-7	few
TGCGCCAGCAGCCGGGGGGATGATGGCTACACCTTC	CASSRGDDGYTF	NA	TRBV5-1	TRBJ1-2	NA
TGTGCCAGCAGCCAACCGGGACAGGGTCGGCTAAATTCACCCCTCCACTTT	CASSQPGQGRLNSPLHF	TRBD1	TRBV7-2	TRBJ1-6	few
TGTGCTAGCAGCCCGGCGGCTAAACAAGAGACCCAGTACTTC	CASSPAAKQETQYF	NA	TRBV7-7	TRBJ2-5	NA
TGCAGTGCTACTCAGAAGCCCAATGAGCAGTTCTTC	CSATQKPNEQFF	NA	TRBV20-1	TRBJ2-1	NA
TGTGCCACCAGTGATTATCTGACTAGCGATGAGCAGTTCTTC	CATSDYLTSDEQFF	TRBD2	TRBV24-1	TRBJ2-1	NA
TGTGCCAGCAGCCCAGACCCTTACACTGAAGCTTTCTTT	CASSPDPYTEAFF	NA	TRBV11-3	TRBJ1-1	NA
TGTGCCAGCAGTCCCCTACTAGCGGGGGGGCCCGATACGCAGTATTTT	CASSPLLAGGPDTQYF	TRBD2	TRBV5-5	TRBJ2-3	NA
TGTGCCAGCAGCTTAACCGGGACAGGGGAGTTCGAGCAGTACTTC	CASSLTGTGEFEQYF	TRBD1	TRBV7-2	TRBJ2-7	NA
TGTGCCAGTAGTTTGCGGGGGAGATTCACAGATACGCAGTATTTT	CASSLRGRFTDTQYF	TRBD2	TRBV19	TRBJ2-3	NA
TGCGCCAGCAGCTGGGGGACAGGGGATGGGCAGTACTTC	CASSWGTGDGQYF	TRBD1	TRBV5-1	TRBJ2-7	many
TGTGTCAGCAGCTTATTCCCGACAGACTCTGGGGCCAACGTCCTGACTTTC	CVSSLFPTDSGANVLTF	NA	TRBV7-6	TRBJ2-6	NA
TGTGCCATCTCCGGGGCCATTAGGGATCAGCCCCAGCATTTT	CAISGAIRDQPQHF	NA	TRBV10-3	TRBJ1-5	many
TGTGCCAGCTCGCCGGACTTTAACAGGGCCTACACCTTC	CASSPDFNRAYTF	NA	TRBV18	TRBJ1-2	few
TGTGCCAGCAGTTACGTTAAGTACGAGCAGTACTTC	CASSYVKYEQYF	NA	TRBV6-2/TRBV6-3	TRBJ2-7	few
TGTGCCAGTAGTACCCTGGACAGGCTGGCCAAAAACATTCAGTACTTC	CASSTLDRLAKNIQYF	TRBD1	TRBV19	TRBJ2-4	few